These 12 T cell receptor beta chains originate from one sample sequenced in a study of blood T cell repertoires in COVID-19. Libraries were prepared by immunoSEQ multiplex PCR; TCRdb keeps only in-frame clonotypes and omits some of them. In the table there are some 85,000 clones, roughly 74% of which are singletons. Sequencing used peripheral blood. These receptors originate from a man between 65 and 85 years old with COVID-19, enrolled during active disease.

The chain joins TRBV27 to TRBJ1-1, with 9 bases lining up with TRBD1. Germline trimming cut 6 bases from V and 2 bases from J; bases unmatched to any gene: 10. This CDR3 region has 16 residues. CDR1 MNHEY and CDR2 SMNVEV come from the germline V gene (reference sequence). CDR3 bases: TGTGCCAGCAGCCCGCCACGGACAGGGGCTAACACTGAAGCTTTCTTT. It is translated as CASSPPRTGANTEAFF.

This clone was recorded once. The chain employs TRBV5-4 and TRBJ2-2; 14 positions agree with TRBD2. Germline V gene sequence: CDR1 SGHNT, CDR2 YYREEE (reference sequence). The CDR3 has 16 residues. V shed 3 bases and J 4 bases; nucleotides not matched to a gene: 2. The CDR3 spells CASSSGLAGATGELFF. As DNA, the CDR3 is TGTGCCAGCAGCTCGGGACTAGCGGGGGCCACCGGGGAGCTGTTTTTT.

The chain uses TRBV11-2 and TRBJ1-1, with D possibly being TRBD1 (5 bases). The germline V gene has CDR1 SGHAT and CDR2 FQNNGV. V was clipped by 2 bases and J by 10 bases, with 11 bases between them. The length of the CDR3 is 12 residues. CDR3 in amino acids: CASSLFQGSAFF. The CDR3 nucleotides are TGTGCCAGCAGCTTATTTCAGGGATCAGCTTTCTTT.

The chain carries TRBV7-2 and TRBJ1-2; 7 bases agree with TRBD1. This CDR3 is built from 15 residues. CDR1 is SGHTA, CDR2 FQGNSA, per germline. V trimming: 3 bases; J trimming: 1 base; junction bases outside the gene matches: 5. The CDR3 DNA follows: TGTGCCAGCAGCTTTAAGGGGGACAGTAACTATGGCTACACCTTC. This encodes CASSFKGDSNYGYTF.

This clone was seen only once. The CDR3 sequence is CASSYSQHGSYGYTF. The CDR3 DNA reads as TGTGCCAGCAGTTACTCGCAGCATGGGAGCTATGGCTACACCTTC. The genes are TRBV6-5 and TRBJ1-2; D ambiguous. Per the germline V gene, CDR1 is MNHEY and CDR2 is SVGAGI. The CDR3 is made up of 15 amino acids. The V end lost 0 bases, the J end lost 4 bases, and 12 bases lay between the germline ends.

This sequence joins TRBV5-1 and TRBJ2-1; possible D gene TRBD1, 6 bases. This CDR3 is built from 15 residues. V was cut by 5 bases and J by 5 bases, with 17 bases left in between. Germline V lookup: CDR1 SGHRS, CDR2 YFSETQ. CDR3: CASSSSGTTNNEQFF. DNA for the CDR3: TGCGCCAGCAGTTCGTCCGGGACAACAAACAATGAGCAGTTCTTC. The full variable domain, rest sourced from reference TRBV5-1 and TRBJ2-1, is KAGVTQTPRYLIKTRGQQVTLSCSPISGHRSVSWYQQTPGQGLQFLFEYFSETQRNKGNFPGRFSGRQFSNSRSEMNVSTLELGDSALYLCASSSSGTTNNEQFFGPGTRLTVL.

This sequence joins TRBV6-5 and TRBJ2-5; 8 nucleotides align to TRBD2. CDR3 size: 13 residues. Germline V gene lookup returns CDR1 MNHEY and CDR2 SVGAGI. With 11 bases clipped from V and 4 bases from J, the junction kept 9 bases outside the gene matches. The CDR3 spells CAGAGRGGETQYF. The CDR3 DNA follows: TGTGCCGGGGCCGGGAGGGGAGGAGAGACCCAGTACTTC.

J is TRBJ1-1 and V is TRBV27; 9 bases fit TRBD1. CDR1 and CDR2 from the germline V gene are MNHEY and SMNVEV (reference sequence). The trim removed 6 bases at V and 1 base at J, leaving 9 bases unmatched. This CDR3 contains 16 residues. CDR3 region: CASRDGQGIWNTEAFF. In DNA, the CDR3 is TGTGCCAGCAGAGACGGACAGGGGATTTGGAACACTGAAGCTTTCTTT.

V gene TRBV5-6 combines with J gene TRBJ1-1; TRBD1 agrees at 9 bases. Germline CDR1 SGHDT, CDR2 YYEEEE. The CDR3 runs to 14 residues. Trimming took 1 base from V and 6 from J; bases not matched to a gene: 4. The CDR3: CASSLRDRVPEAFF. The CDR3 DNA sequence: TGTGCCAGCAGCTTGCGGGACAGGGTGCCTGAAGCTTTCTTT.

This clone was counted a few times. The rearrangement uses TRBV13 and TRBJ2-7; maybe TRBD2 (6 bases). V was pared by 4 bases and J by 2 bases, with 15 bases between. This CDR3 has 15 amino acids. Germline V gene data show CDR1 as PRHDT and CDR2 as FYEKMQ (reference sequence). The CDR3 sequence: CASSSGNGLTYEQYF. The CDR3, as DNA: TGTGCCAGCAGCTCCGGGAACGGACTAACCTACGAGCAGTACTTC.

This chain uses TRBV12-2 with TRBJ1-2; the table assigns TRBD1, which was not confirmed against the DNA. TRBV12-2 is annotated as a pseudogene. The CDR3 runs 17 residues. The CDR3 is CASRFRRTGQVDYGYTF. CDR3 in DNA: TGTGCAAGTCGCTTTCGCAGGACAGGGCAGGTCGACTATGGCTACACCTTC.

This chain connects TRBV6-5 to TRBJ1-2; D possibly corresponds to TRBD1 (5 bases). Trimming removed 0 bases from V and 5 bases from J, with 13 bases in between. This CDR3 is built from 15 residues. The V gene's germline CDR1 is MNHEY and CDR2 SVGAGI. The CDR3 DNA follows: TGTGCCAGCAGTTACTCCCCGGGGGGAGGGTATGGCTACACCTTC. Protein product: CASSYSPGGGYGYTF.